A selection of T cell receptor beta chains follows, all from one sample in a study of shared clonotypes between healthy human individuals. Only in-frame clones appear in the TCRdb table, and some are missing; sequencing was by immunoSEQ multiplex PCR. Of 600,000 to 800,000 clones in the sample, 72% were seen once. Material: memory CD4+ T cells sorted from blood. Receptors were obtained from a woman aged 25 to 39 in good health. CDR3s include the opening cysteine and the closing phenylalanine or tryptophan. The D gene is left open where the match is weak. Only part of the rows carry a size: once, few, many, or a class if the clone is expanded.

abundance	v_gene	len	j_gene	d_gene	CDR3nt	CDR3aa
few	TRBV18	15	TRBJ2-1	.	TGTGCCAGCTCAGTAAACGCGGGACCGAACAATGAGCAGTTCTTC	CASSVNAGPNNEQFF
.	TRBV6-5	15	TRBJ2-3	TRBD1	TGTGCCAGCAGTTACTCGAGGACAGGGCCAGATACGCAGTATTTT	CASSYSRTGPDTQYF
.	TRBV27	14	TRBJ2-2	TRBD1	TGTGCCAGTTGGGGACAGCTCAACACCGGGGAGCTGTTTTTT	CASWGQLNTGELFF
.	TRBV7-9	14	TRBJ2-5	.	TGTGCCAGCAGCTCGGACTATCCACAAGAGACCCAGTACTTC	CASSSDYPQETQYF
.	TRBV19	16	TRBJ1-1	TRBD1	TGTGCCAGTAGTATCTCGACAGGGATGGTTCACACTGAAGCTTTCTTT	CASSISTGMVHTEAFF
.	TRBV7-3	13	TRBJ2-5	.	TGTGCCAGCAGCTTATCGTTCAGGGAGACCCAGTACTTC	CASSLSFRETQYF
.	TRBV5-1	18	TRBJ2-1	TRBD2	TGCGCCAGCAGCTCCATACCCGCGGGACTAGACCCAAACGTCGAGCAGTTCTTC	CASSSIPAGLDPNVEQFF
once	TRBV7-7	15	TRBJ2-2	.	TGTGCCAGCAGCTCAACGTCCGGGGGCACCGGGGAGCTGTTTTTT	CASSSTSGGTGELFF
.	TRBV11-2	12	TRBJ2-1	.	TGTGCCAGCAGAGGTGGGGCCGAAGTACAATTCTTC	CASRGGAEVQFF
.	TRBV4-1	18	TRBJ2-1	.	TGCGCCAGCAGCCAAGATAGTCCGTTAGTAACGGGCTACAATGAGCAGTTCTTC	CASSQDSPLVTGYNEQFF
.	TRBV2	13	TRBJ2-5	TRBD1	TGTGCCAGCAGGGACAGGGTCGGGGAGACCCAGTACTTC	CASRDRVGETQYF
.	TRBV7-8	13	TRBJ1-2	.	TGTGCCAGCAGCTTAAATGAAGGATATGGCTACACCTTC	CASSLNEGYGYTF
.	TRBV10-3	16	TRBJ1-2	TRBD1	TGTGCCATCAGAGATTCCGACAGGGGGCAGAACTATGGCTACACCTTC	CAIRDSDRGQNYGYTF
.	TRBV10-3	17	TRBJ2-1	TRBD2	TGTGCCATCAGTCTGGCGGGAGGCATCGATATCTACAATGAGCAGTTCTTC	CAISLAGGIDIYNEQFF
.	TRBV19	15	TRBJ2-3	TRBD2	TGTGCCAGTAGTAGGGAGCGGGAGAACACAGATACGCAGTATTTT	CASSRERENTDTQYF
.	TRBV7-2	13	TRBJ1-1	.	TGTGCCAGCAGCTTAGCAGGGAGAGTAGGAGCTTTCTTT	CASSLAGRVGAFF
.	TRBV19	14	TRBJ2-5	.	TGTGCCAGTAGTATAGGACAGCCGAGGGAGACCCAGTACTTC	CASSIGQPRETQYF
.	TRBV28	14	TRBJ1-3	.	TGTGCCAGCAGTTTGAGGGGCCTACTGGACACCATATATTTT	CASSLRGLLDTIYF
.	TRBV2	14	TRBJ2-3	.	TGTGCCAGCAGTGAAGTGATCCCCACAGATACGCAGTATTTT	CASSEVIPTDTQYF
.	TRBV5-1	17	TRBJ1-2	.	TGCGCCAGCAGCGTGGGAGTAAACCACATCTCTAACTATGGCTACACCTTC	CASSVGVNHISNYGYTF
medium-sized	TRBV4-1	17	TRBJ2-7	TRBD1	TGCGCCAGCAGCCCTAGTTCGGCCCGACAGGGAAGGGGCGAGCAGTACTTC	CASSPSSARQGRGEQYF
.	TRBV18	17	TRBJ2-2	TRBD2	TGTGCCAGCTCACCGGCTGTAGCGGGAGAGAACACCGGGGAGCTGTTTTTT	CASSPAVAGENTGELFF
once	TRBV27	15	TRBJ2-1	TRBD2	TGTGCCAGCAGTTTAGATACTAGCGGCCCCAATGAGCAGTTCTTC	CASSLDTSGPNEQFF
.	TRBV10-2	13	TRBJ1-2	TRBD1	TGCGCCAGCAGTGGACAGGGGGCGCCTGGCTACACCTTC	CASSGQGAPGYTF
.	TRBV15	17	TRBJ1-1	.	TGTGCCACCAGCAGAGTAAGGCAATTGGAGGGGAACACTGAAGCTTTCTTT	CATSRVRQLEGNTEAFF
.	TRBV19	15	TRBJ2-7	TRBD2	TGTGCCAGTAGGGGTGGGTTAGCGGGACACTACGAGCAGTACTTC	CASRGGLAGHYEQYF
.	TRBV6-5	15	TRBJ2-2	.	TGTGCCAGCAGTTACCGTGGACAGAACACCGGGGAGCTGTTTTTT	CASSYRGQNTGELFF
.	TRBV19	18	TRBJ2-6	TRBD1	TGTGCCAGTAGTGGGCGGGGACAGGGCCTCTATGGGGCCAACGTCCTGACTTTC	CASSGRGQGLYGANVLTF
.	TRBV4-1	15	TRBJ1-2	TRBD1	TGCGCCAGCAGCCAAAAAAGCTCTCAGGGGGGAGGCTACACCTTC	CASSQKSSQGGGYTF
.	TRBV28	13	TRBJ2-7	TRBD1	TGTGCCAGCACCGGAGACAGGGCCTACGAGCAGTACTTC	CASTGDRAYEQYF
.	TRBV6-5	16	TRBJ2-1	TRBD2	TGTGCCAGCAGTTCGAGGACTAGCGGGAATGTCCATGAGCAGTTCTTC	CASSSRTSGNVHEQFF
few	TRBV7-2	15	TRBJ1-5	.	TGTGCCAGCAGCTTAGTGCTGAATAGCAATCAGCCCCAGCATTTT	CASSLVLNSNQPQHF
.	TRBV6-7	16	TRBJ2-7	.	TGTGCCAGCAGTTACCCTGGACAGCACCGGCCGGGCGAGCAGTACTTC	CASSYPGQHRPGEQYF
.	TRBV6-1	15	TRBJ2-7	TRBD2	TGTGCCAGCATTTATCTAGCGGGAGGGCTATACGAGCAGTACTTC	CASIYLAGGLYEQYF
.	TRBV27	15	TRBJ1-6	.	TGTGCCAGCAGTTTAATGGGGGCAGAGAATTCACCCCTCCACTTT	CASSLMGAENSPLHF
few	TRBV15	13	TRBJ2-7	.	TGTGCCACCAGCAGAGTAGAAACTTACGAGCAGTACTTC	CATSRVETYEQYF
.	TRBV18	14	TRBJ2-7	.	TGTGCCAGCTCACTGGGAGCCAGGGCGGGCGAGCAGTACTTC	CASSLGARAGEQYF
.	TRBV5-8	14	TRBJ1-5	.	TGTGCCAGCAGCGGAAGGAATAGCAATCAGCCCCAGCATTTT	CASSGRNSNQPQHF
.	TRBV2	14	TRBJ2-1	TRBD2	TGTGCCACCGGGGGGGGCCGCACCTACAATGAGCAGTTCTTC	CATGGGRTYNEQFF
.	TRBV15	12	TRBJ2-3	.	TGTGCCACTAGTAGGAAAGGGGATACGCAGTATTTT	CATSRKGDTQYF
.	TRBV5-1	17	TRBJ2-1	TRBD2	TGCGCCAGCAGCTTGGAGGGATCGGGGGGACTGTACAATGAGCAGTTCTTC	CASSLEGSGGLYNEQFF
.	TRBV6-6	15	TRBJ1-2	.	TGTGCCAGCAGCCAACCTCAGGGGCCCAACTATGGCTACACCTTC	CASSQPQGPNYGYTF
few	TRBV6-1	13	TRBJ1-5	.	TGTGCCAGCAGTGAACCCGCAAATCAGCCCCAGCATTTT	CASSEPANQPQHF
.	TRBV2	16	TRBJ2-3	TRBD2	TGTGCCAGCAGTGAAGCGCGTGCTAGCGGGACAGATACGCAGTATTTT	CASSEARASGTDTQYF
few	TRBV5-1	14	TRBJ1-1	TRBD1	TGCGCCAGCAGCCGGGACAGGGGGAACACTGAAGCTTTCTTT	CASSRDRGNTEAFF
.	TRBV11-2	17	TRBJ2-7	.	TGTGCCAGCAGCCCCCGACGATCTCGGGGAAAGGGGTACGAGCAGTACTTC	CASSPRRSRGKGYEQYF
.	TRBV5-1	15	TRBJ2-2	TRBD1	TGCGCCAGCAGCCAGGACAGGGCGAACACCGGGGAGCTGTTTTTT	CASSQDRANTGELFF